The entry below describes one TCR beta chain. These data belong to a study of control samples from healthy donors and cancer patients. Trimming took 6 bases from V and 0 from J, leaving 15 bases between them. The CDR3 totals 15 residues. Germline CDR1 MNHEY, CDR2 SMNVEV (reference sequence). Profiled with immunoSEQ multiplex PCR; TCRdb holds only in-frame clones, not every one. The sample shows 170,000 or so clones, over 85% of them seen only once. J is TRBJ2-7 and V is TRBV27, with D hard to call. Sequenced: blood. This receptor was taken from a woman between 40 and 55 years old in good health. CDR3 sequence (DNA): TGTGCCAGCAGCCTTTCCTATGGGATCTCCTACGAGCAGTACTTC. This encodes CASSLSYGISYEQYF.